Presented here are 32 T cell receptor beta chains from one specimen sequenced in a study of shared clonotypes between healthy human individuals. The table came from immunoSEQ multiplex PCR; TCRdb's copy has only in-frame clones and leaves some out. The sample has over 2 million clones, approximately 95% seen once. The sample comprised naive CD4+ T cells sorted from blood. Described subset: CD45RA+ positively selected. Source of these receptors: a man between 18 and 29 years old in good health.

The chain links TRBV5-6 to TRBJ2-1; 11 bases fit TRBD2. J gave up 10 bases and V 0 bases, and 9 bases lay outside the gene matches. The CDR3 is 16 residues long. Per germline, CDR1 SGHDT and CDR2 YYEEEE. The CDR3: CASSLDNSGRVGEQFF. Here the CDR3 DNA reads TGTGCCAGCAGCTTGGATAATAGCGGGAGGGTCGGCGAGCAGTTCTTC.

The V gene is TRBV7-8, the J gene TRBJ1-5, with 8 positions matching TRBD1. This CDR3 region has 14 residues. The ends lost 5 bases at V and 4 bases at J; junction bases unmatched: 4. The germline CDR1 and CDR2 sequences are SGHVS and FQNEAQ. The DNA of the CDR3 is TGTGCCAGCAGCACACGACAGGGGAATCAGCCCCAGCATTTT. It yields the protein CASSTRQGNQPQHF. The whole variable domain, remainder taken from reference TRBV7-8 and TRBJ1-5, is GAGVSQSPRYKVAKRGQDVALRCDPISGHVSLFWYQQALGQGPEFLTYFQNEAQLDKSGLPSDRFFAERPEGSVSTLKIQRTQQEDSAVYLCASSTRQGNQPQHFGDGTRLSIL.

The chain is built from TRBV11-2 and TRBJ2-3; tentatively, D is TRBD2 (5 bases). Between the trimmed V and J ends, which lost 5 bases and 2 bases, there was a span of 11 bases. This CDR3 contains 14 residues. The germline V gene has CDR1 SGHAT and CDR2 FQNNGV. CDR3 DNA: TGTGCCAGCAGCCCCTGGACTGTCACAGATACGCAGTATTTT. Amino acid sequence: CASSPWTVTDTQYF.

The chain joins TRBV6-8 to TRBJ1-2; D is possibly TRBD1 (5 bases). Germline CDR1 is MNHGY and CDR2 is SAAAGT. Deletions cut 5 bases from V and 2 bases from J, with 21 bases between. The CDR3 covers 17 residues. For the CDR3, the DNA is TGTGCCAGCAGTCCCGGGACGGCCCCCGCGTTGAACTATGGCTACACCTTC. This codes for CASSPGTAPALNYGYTF.

J is TRBJ1-2 and V is TRBV5-4, with D possibly TRBD1 on 5 matching bases. This CDR3 has 14 amino acids. Germline assignment: CDR1 SGHNT and CDR2 YYREEE (reference sequence). Trimming took off 3 bases at V and 5 bases at J, with 14 bases between the two ends. CDR3 sequence (DNA): TGTGCCAGCAGCTCCCCAGGGATCAAATATGGCTACACCTTC. Protein product: CASSSPGIKYGYTF.

As concerns this clone: The junction departs from germline at one end; a sequencing error may be responsible. V and J are TRBV27 and TRBJ1-5; TRBD1 aligns across 8 bases. The CDR3 extends over 16 amino acids. The germline V gene encodes CDR1 MNHEY and CDR2 SMNVEV (reference sequence). This CDR3 reads CASRGTGQGSNRPQHF. The DNA of the CDR3 is TGTGCCAGCCGAGGGACCGGACAGGGCAGCAATCGGCCCCAGCATTTT.

V gene TRBV5-4 combines with J gene TRBJ2-3; 12 nucleotides match TRBD2. The CDR3 sequence is 19 residues long. The germline gives CDR1 SGHNT, CDR2 YYREEE (reference sequence). V gave up 0 bases and J gave up 0 bases; unmatched junction bases: 8. CDR3 DNA sequence: TGTGCCAGCAGCTTGGGTGGGACTAGCGGGTCCACTAGCACAGATACGCAGTATTTT. Amino acids: CASSLGGTSGSTSTDTQYF.

This clone has a single count. This chain uses TRBV20-1 with TRBJ1-2, with a tentative D call TRBD1 (5 bases). The CDR3 is 11 residues long. The germline CDR1 and CDR2 sequences are DFQATT and SNEGSKA (reference sequence). V gave up 3 bases and J gave up 8 bases, with 10 bases separating them. CDR3 bases: TGCAGTGCTAGTCAAGGGGCCGGCTACACCTTC. This gives the protein CSASQGAGYTF.

The chain joins TRBV5-1 to TRBJ2-1; 7 positions match TRBD1. With V trimmed by 4 bases and J by 5 bases, 12 bases remained unmatched. The CDR3 sequence is 16 residues long. The germline gives CDR1 SGHRS, CDR2 YFSETQ. As DNA, the CDR3 is TGCGCCAGCAGCAACACAGGGGTTGCCATTAACAATGAGCAGTTCTTC. Residues: CASSNTGVAINNEQFF.

This chain uses TRBV7-3 with TRBJ2-1; D perhaps matches TRBD1 (6 bases). Germline V gives CDR1 SGHTA, CDR2 FQGTGA. Deletions cut 5 bases from V and 4 bases from J, with 9 bases between. The CDR3 totals 13 residues. The CDR3 sequence: CASSKGQYNEQFF. The CDR3 DNA sequence: TGTGCCAGCAGCAAAGGACAGTACAATGAGCAGTTCTTC.

The chain is built from TRBV19 and TRBJ1-2; D is perhaps TRBD1 (5 bases). The CDR3 length is 14 residues. Germline assignment: CDR1 LNHDA and CDR2 SQIVND (reference sequence). Trimming cost V 5 bases and J 5 bases, with 15 bases left between them. The CDR3 nucleotides are TGTGCCAGTAGTGTAGGGGACTTGTGGTATGGCTACACCTTC. Translating it yields CASSVGDLWYGYTF.

V gene TRBV19 combines with J gene TRBJ2-1; TRBD2 might be the D (5 bases). CDR1 is LNHDA and CDR2 is SQIVND in the germline V gene (reference sequence). V lost 5 bases and J lost 7, with 9 bases in between. The CDR3 has 12 amino acids. The CDR3 loop reads CASSGLSNEQFF. CDR3 bases: TGTGCCAGTAGTGGACTTTCGAATGAGCAGTTCTTC.

In this sample, this clone turned up once. This chain joins TRBV11-2 and TRBJ2-1; 7 positions agree with TRBD2. With V trimmed by 1 base and J by 8 bases, 8 bases remained unmatched. CDR3 length: 15 residues. Germline-derived CDR1 and CDR2 are SGHAT and FQNNGV. Written as DNA, the CDR3 is TGTGCCAGCAGCTTAGGGGACTACCCGAGGGATGAGCAGTTCTTC. It is translated as CASSLGDYPRDEQFF.

This chain joins TRBV5-1 and TRBJ2-3; D is perhaps TRBD1 (6 bases). The V end was cut by 2 bases, the J end by 3 bases, with 7 bases between. Germline-derived CDR1 and CDR2 are SGHRS and YFSETQ. The CDR3 has 13 residues. The CDR3 DNA sequence: TGCGCCAGCAGCTTAGGACAGACAGATACGCAGTATTTT. Its protein is CASSLGQTDTQYF.

This rearrangement joins TRBV7-9 to TRBJ1-1; D is possibly TRBD1 (6 bases). The CDR3 consists of 18 residues. Trimming removed 2 bases at V and 1 base at J, with 20 bases between. From germline, CDR1 is SEHNR and CDR2 FQNEAQ (reference sequence). CDR3 sequence (DNA): TGTGCCAGCAGCTTAACGGGGGGCAGGTTACAGGGGAACACTGAAGCTTTCTTT. It is translated as CASSLTGGRLQGNTEAFF.

About this clone itself: In the same sample, other DNA sequences code for this CDR3. This CDR3 is CASSPGTSGPQETQYF. In DNA form, the CDR3 reads TGCGCCAGCAGCCCGGGGACTAGCGGGCCCCAAGAGACCCAGTACTTC. The V gene is TRBV5-1, the J gene TRBJ2-5; 12 bases are a match to TRBD2. Germline V gene lookup returns CDR1 SGHRS and CDR2 YFSETQ. This CDR3 is 16 amino acids long. J was trimmed by 1 base and V by 4 bases; bases with no gene match: 5.

The V gene is TRBV7-9, the J gene TRBJ1-1, with 7 bases that match TRBD1. This CDR3 is 13 amino acids long. The junction had 7 bases not matched to a gene; V was cut back by 3 bases and J by 9 bases. Germline V gene sequence: CDR1 SEHNR, CDR2 FQNEAQ (reference sequence). The CDR3 nucleotides are TGTGCCAGCAGCTTTGAGACAGGGCTTAAAGCTTTCTTT. Protein sequence: CASSFETGLKAFF. The full variable domain, completed using reference TRBV7-9 and TRBJ1-1, is DTGVSQNPRHKITKRGQNVTFRCDPISEHNRLYWYRQTLGQGPEFLTYFQNEAQLEKSRLLSDRFSAERPKGSFSTLEIQRTEQGDSAMYLCASSFETGLKAFFGQGTRLTVV.

V gene TRBV2 combines with J gene TRBJ1-2, with D possibly TRBD1 on 5 matching bases. Germline V gene sequence: CDR1 SNHLY, CDR2 FYNNEI. CDR3 size: 14 residues. Between the trimmed V and J ends, which lost 1 base and 4 bases, there was a span of 10 bases. CDR3 nucleotide sequence: TGTGCCAGCAGTGAAGAAAGGGGAGTCTATGGCTACACCTTC. Amino acids: CASSEERGVYGYTF.

The chain has TRBV10-3 and TRBJ2-7; D not certain. Trimming cost V 6 bases and J 4 bases, with 13 bases left between them. This CDR3 has 13 amino acids. CDR1 is ENHRY and CDR2 is SYGVKD in the germline V gene. The DNA of the CDR3 is TGTGCCATCAGGGGTGGCCCCGGATACGAGCAGTACTTC. It is translated as CAIRGGPGYEQYF.

The chain recombines TRBV5-1 with TRBJ1-4; unclear D gene. Trimming left V 5 bases short and J 8 bases short, with 16 bases between. Germline values: CDR1 SGHRS, CDR2 YFSETQ. The length of the CDR3 is 14 residues. DNA for the CDR3: TGCGCCAGCAGTACGGAAGGCAAAGAGGAAAAACTGTTTTTT. The encoded protein is CASSTEGKEEKLFF.

J is TRBJ1-3 and V is TRBV11-2; no reliable D call. Trimming left V 1 base short and J 2 bases short, with 9 bases between. CDR3 length equals 15 residues. Germline lookup yields CDR1 SGHAT and CDR2 FQNNGV. CDR3 sequence (DNA): TGTGCCAGCAGCTTAGCTCAGACTCCTGGAAACACCATATATTTT. Protein sequence: CASSLAQTPGNTIYF.

This chain links TRBV9 with TRBJ1-2; D is unresolved. V gave up 2 bases and J gave up 0 bases, with 5 bases separating them. From germline, CDR1 is SGDLS and CDR2 YYNGEE. The CDR3 is 13 residues long. In DNA, the CDR3 is TGTGCCAGCAGCGTGTCCACTAACTATGGCTACACCTTC. Translated: CASSVSTNYGYTF.

The V and J genes are TRBV28 and TRBJ1-1; no firm D call. V lost 6 bases to trimming and J lost 4 bases, with 12 bases between them. Germline CDR1 MDHEN, CDR2 SYDVKM. The CDR3 is made up of 13 amino acids. CDR3 sequence reads: CASRPGWVTEAFF. The CDR3, as DNA: TGTGCCAGCAGACCCGGGTGGGTCACTGAAGCTTTCTTT.

J is TRBJ2-3 and V is TRBV1; the table assigns TRBD2, which was not confirmed against the DNA. TRBV1 is termed a pseudogene. The CDR3 is 15 amino acids. CDR3 DNA sequence: TGCACCAGCAGCCAAGAGGGACTAGCAAAAGATACGCAGTATTTT. Translation: CTSSQEGLAKDTQYF.

The chain has TRBV7-9 and TRBJ2-3, with unresolved D. Trimming took off 5 bases at V and 5 bases at J, with 5 bases between the two ends. The CDR3 is made up of 11 amino acids. Germline loops: CDR1 SEHNR, CDR2 FQNEAQ (reference sequence). CDR3 loop: CASSHGDTQYF. The CDR3 DNA sequence: TGTGCCAGCAGCCACGGAGATACGCAGTATTTT.

Comments on this clone: Other DNA sequences in this specimen translate into the identical CDR3. This sequence joins TRBV7-2 and TRBJ2-1; 10 bases are shared with TRBD2. Germline CDR1 SGHTA, CDR2 FQGNSA. With V trimmed by 1 base and J by 4 bases, 1 base remained unmatched. The CDR3 sequence is 15 residues long. CDR3 DNA: TGTGCCAGCAGCTTAGGACTAGCGGGTTACAATGAGCAGTTCTTC. Translation: CASSLGLAGYNEQFF.

The chain is built from TRBV5-4 and TRBJ2-7, with 9 bases aligning to TRBD1. Germline CDR1 SGHNT, CDR2 YYREEE (reference sequence). The CDR3 loop spans 15 amino acids. J gave up 4 bases and V 4 bases, and 9 bases lay outside the gene matches. The DNA for the CDR3 is TGTGCCAGCAGCGCCGGGACAGGGTTGGGGTACGAGCAGTACTTC. Residues: CASSAGTGLGYEQYF.

The chain couples TRBV19 to TRBJ1-5; no clear D gene. The CDR3 contains 15 residues. Trimming pared 3 bases from V and 3 bases from J, leaving 12 bases between. Germline V gene data show CDR1 as LNHDA and CDR2 as SQIVND (reference sequence). DNA for the CDR3: TGTGCCAGTAGTATGGTCTGGCAGGCCAATCAGCCCCAGCATTTT. Its translation is CASSMVWQANQPQHF.

The genes are TRBV7-9 and TRBJ1-1; tentatively, D is TRBD1 (5 bases). The ends were cut back, 6 bases at V and 1 base at J, with 12 bases in the middle. The CDR3 extends over 14 amino acids. From germline, CDR1 is SEHNR and CDR2 FQNEAQ (reference sequence). The CDR3 loop is CASRFQGKNTEAFF. The CDR3 DNA follows: TGTGCCAGCAGATTCCAGGGCAAGAACACTGAAGCTTTCTTT.

Notes on this clone: This same CDR3 is encoded by further DNA sequences in the sample. The V call is TRBV30, the J call TRBJ2-3; TRBD2 matches at 8 bases. From germline, CDR1 is GTSNPN and CDR2 SVGIG (reference sequence). V shed 1 base and J 0 bases; nucleotides not matched to a gene: 3. CDR3 length equals 15 residues. CDR3 bases: TGTGCCTGGAGTGGATTAGCGGGGAGCACAGATACGCAGTATTTT. It is translated as CAWSGLAGSTDTQYF.

The J gene is TRBJ1-5, the V gene TRBV7-6; no definite D call. Per germline, CDR1 SGHVS and CDR2 FNYEAQ. V lost 2 bases and J lost 5, with 10 bases in between. The CDR3 is made up of 14 amino acids. CDR3 sequence: CASSLFAGYQPQHF. The CDR3 DNA sequence: TGTGCCAGCAGCTTATTTGCAGGATATCAGCCCCAGCATTTT.

Written as DNA, the CDR3 is TGTGCCAGCAGCCCGGGGGCTAGCGGGAGACCAGGCCCAGAGACCCAGTACTTC. This sequence encodes CASSPGASGRPGPETQYF. This chain uses TRBV11-2 with TRBJ2-5; 10 positions match TRBD2. Germline V gene data show CDR1 as SGHAT and CDR2 as FQNNGV. The V and J ends lost 5 bases and 4 bases, in that order; junction bases with no gene match: 16. The CDR3 length is 18 residues.